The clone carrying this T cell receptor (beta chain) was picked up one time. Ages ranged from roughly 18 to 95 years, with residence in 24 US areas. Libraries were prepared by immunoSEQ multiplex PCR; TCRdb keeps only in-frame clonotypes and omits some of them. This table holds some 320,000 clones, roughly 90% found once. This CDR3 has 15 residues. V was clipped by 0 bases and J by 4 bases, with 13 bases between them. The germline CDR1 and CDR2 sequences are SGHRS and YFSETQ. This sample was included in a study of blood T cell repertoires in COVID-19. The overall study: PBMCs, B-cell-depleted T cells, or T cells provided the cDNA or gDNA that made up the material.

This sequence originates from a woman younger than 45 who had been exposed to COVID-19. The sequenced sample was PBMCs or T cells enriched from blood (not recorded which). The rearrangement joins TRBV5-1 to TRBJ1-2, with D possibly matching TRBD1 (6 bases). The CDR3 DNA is TGCGCCAGCAGCTTGGGCTACAGGGCCGTCTATGGCTACACCTTC. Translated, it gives CASSLGYRAVYGYTF.